The 26 T cell receptor beta chains given below trace back to one sample, sequenced in a study of PD-1 blockade in classical Hodgkin lymphoma. Time point here: cycle 4 day 1 (C4D1), after more than 5 weeks of nivolumab. All patients experienced relapse after autologous stem cell transplantation, and brentuximab vedotin exposure was variable. Method: immunoSEQ multiplex PCR; TCRdb's copy keeps in-frame clones and lacks some. This table holds 25,000 to 40,000 clones, 81% found once. The material sequenced was peripheral blood mononuclear cells (PBMCs), taken before the fourth cycle of nivolumab. All receptors derive from a human donor with classical Hodgkin lymphoma.

This chain links TRBV10-3 with TRBJ2-1, with TRBD1 identical over 10 bases. Losses at the gene ends were 5 bases for V and 6 bases for J; bases not matched to a gene: 4. The CDR3 length is 14 residues. Germline V gene lookup returns CDR1 ENHRY and CDR2 SYGVKD. In nucleotides, the CDR3 is TGTGCCATCAGTTCCCGGGACAGGGGCAATGAGCAGTTCTTC. Its protein is CAISSRDRGNEQFF.

This clone has more than one count but fewer than ten. The V gene is TRBV7-9, the J gene TRBJ2-5; D ambiguous. V lost 4 bases, J lost 5 bases, and 5 bases lay in between. The CDR3 has 11 residues. Germline-derived CDR1 and CDR2 are SEHNR and FQNEAQ (reference sequence). The CDR3 bases are TGTGCCAGCAGCTACAGTGAGACCCAGTACTTC. Protein: CASSYSETQYF.

This rearrangement joins TRBV4-3 to TRBJ2-6; either TRBD1 or TRBD2 may supply D (5 bases each). The CDR3 is made up of 17 amino acids. CDR1 is LGHNA, CDR2 YSLEER, per germline. V was pared by 0 bases and J by 4 bases, with 13 bases between. The CDR3 here is CASSQDIAGAGANVLTF. CDR3 in DNA: TGCGCCAGCAGCCAAGATATCGCCGGGGCAGGGGCCAACGTCCTGACTTTC.

The V and J genes are TRBV7-8 and TRBJ2-1; 11 nucleotides agree with TRBD2. The ends lost 1 base at V and 2 bases at J; junction bases unmatched: 10. Germline V lookup: CDR1 SGHVS, CDR2 FQNEAQ. This CDR3 has 19 amino acids. CDR3: CASSLGVSVLAGAYNEQFF. CDR3 in DNA: TGTGCCAGCAGCTTAGGAGTGTCGGTACTAGCGGGAGCCTACAATGAGCAGTTCTTC.

The chain couples TRBV15 to TRBJ2-7; unclear D gene. Germline values: CDR1 LNHNV, CDR2 YYDKDF (reference sequence). V shed 3 bases and J shed 0 bases, with 15 bases lying between them. CDR3 length: 16 amino acids. CDR3 residues: CATSSLFRANSYEQYF. The CDR3 DNA sequence: TGTGCCACCAGCAGTTTATTCCGGGCCAACTCCTACGAGCAGTACTTC.

The CDR3 nucleotides read TGTGCCTGGGGACAGGGATTGGAGCAGTACGTC. Protein: CAWGQGLEQYV. V is TRBV30 and J is TRBJ2-7, with 8 positions matching TRBD1. This CDR3 contains 11 residues. Trimming removed 5 bases from V and 7 bases from J; junction bases left unmatched: 4. The germline V gene encodes CDR1 GTSNPN and CDR2 SVGIG (reference sequence).

J is TRBJ1-5 and V is TRBV15; unclear D gene. Per the germline V gene, CDR1 is LNHNV and CDR2 is YYDKDF (reference sequence). Trimming removed 0 bases from V and 4 bases from J, with 10 bases in between. This CDR3 has 15 amino acids. The CDR3 loop reads CATSRDIGINQPQHF. CDR3 nucleotides: TGTGCCACCAGCAGAGATATAGGCATTAATCAGCCCCAGCATTTT.

This sequence joins TRBV7-9 and TRBJ1-5; D remains ambiguous. The CDR3 is made up of 12 amino acids. Trimming shortened V by 10 bases and J by 4 bases, and 11 bases separated the two germline ends. The germline V gene has CDR1 SEHNR and CDR2 FQNEAQ (reference sequence). CDR3 bases: TGTGCCACCTCGCGGGGTAATCAGCCCCAGCATTTT. Translation gives CATSRGNQPQHF.

This clone was observed once. This rearrangement joins TRBV6-1 to TRBJ2-5; TRBD1 agrees at 8 bases. V shed 4 bases, J shed 5 bases, and the junction held 6 bases outside the gene matches. This CDR3 region has 14 residues. CDR1 MNHNS and CDR2 SASEGT come from the germline V gene. This chain's CDR3 is CASSVDRGRETQYF. DNA for the CDR3: TGTGCCAGCAGTGTCGACAGGGGACGCGAGACCCAGTACTTC.

J is TRBJ1-5 and V is TRBV19, with D possibly matching TRBD1 (5 bases). V was shortened by 3 bases and J by 4 bases, with 19 bases between the two germline ends. CDR3 length equals 17 residues. Germline V gene lookup returns CDR1 LNHDA and CDR2 SQIVND (reference sequence). The CDR3 nucleotides are TGTGCCAGTAGTATCCGGGCCTCCTGGGGGGATAATCAGCCCCAGCATTTT. Its translation is CASSIRASWGDNQPQHF.

This sequence joins TRBV19 and TRBJ2-1; TRBD1 might be the D (5 bases). With 6 bases removed from V and 4 bases from J, the gap between germline ends came to 7 bases. The CDR3 has 12 amino acids. Germline-derived CDR1 and CDR2 are LNHDA and SQIVND (reference sequence). DNA of the CDR3: TGTGCCAGTAGCCACAGGTACAATGAGCAGTTCTTC. Its translation is CASSHRYNEQFF.

The chain is built from TRBV7-2 and TRBJ2-1, with 8 bases matching TRBD2. CDR1 and CDR2 (germline): SGHTA, FQGNSA. The V and J ends lost 3 bases and 3 bases, in that order; junction bases with no gene match: 4. The CDR3 is made up of 15 amino acids. The CDR3 protein is CASSFTSGNYNEQFF. As DNA, the CDR3 is TGTGCCAGCAGCTTTACTAGCGGAAACTACAATGAGCAGTTCTTC.

The chain couples TRBV9 to TRBJ2-1, with D tentatively TRBD2 (6 bases). V lost 0 bases and J 2 bases, leaving 12 bases between the germline ends. Germline values: CDR1 SGDLS, CDR2 YYNGEE. The CDR3 runs 16 residues. CDR3 sequence reads: CASSVEVAATYNEQFF. CDR3 coding DNA: TGTGCCAGCAGCGTAGAAGTAGCGGCTACCTACAATGAGCAGTTCTTC.

V usage is TRBV6-6 and J usage is TRBJ1-2; 9 bases agree with TRBD1. Trimming removed 5 bases from V and 5 bases from J; junction bases left unmatched: 12. This CDR3 has 16 amino acids. The germline CDR1 and CDR2 sequences are MNHNY and SVGAGI (reference sequence). The CDR3 DNA is TGTGCCAGCAGTCCTACAAACCGGGACAGGGTGTATGGCTACACCTTC. Its protein product is CASSPTNRDRVYGYTF.

The chain is built from TRBV7-9 and TRBJ2-2; D is unclear. CDR1 SEHNR and CDR2 FQNEAQ come from the germline V gene (reference sequence). Between the trimmed V and J ends, which lost 3 bases and 4 bases, there was a span of 18 bases. The CDR3 contains 17 residues. CDR3 nucleotide sequence: TGTGCCAGCAGCTTCCTCCGGGCTCTGGTTGGCACCGGGGAGCTGTTTTTT. Translating gives CASSFLRALVGTGELFF.

The rearrangement uses TRBV11-3 and TRBJ2-7; D not certain. The germline V and J ends were trimmed by 0 bases and 2 bases, with 5 bases remaining between them. Germline loops: CDR1 SGHNT, CDR2 YENEEA. The CDR3 has 13 amino acids. This CDR3 is CASSLDGAYEQYV. The CDR3 region has the DNA TGTGCCAGCAGCTTAGATGGGGCCTACGAGCAGTACGTC.

The J gene is TRBJ1-5, the V gene TRBV5-6, with D unresolved. This CDR3 comprises 14 residues. Germline CDR1 is SGHDT and CDR2 is YYEEEE. V lost 2 bases and J lost 2, with 8 bases in between. CDR3 amino acids: CASSFKQGNQPQHF. The CDR3 coding sequence is TGTGCCAGCAGCTTTAAGCAGGGCAATCAGCCCCAGCATTTT.

The V call is TRBV28, the J call TRBJ2-7; D possibly corresponds to TRBD2 (6 bases). In germline, CDR1 is MDHEN, CDR2 SYDVKM. This CDR3 contains 17 residues. V gave up 4 bases and J gave up 5 bases, with 24 bases separating them. CDR3 in amino acids: CASSSPTGDVVAHEQYF. The CDR3, as DNA: TGTGCCAGCAGTTCTCCGACGGGGGATGTAGTGGCCCACGAGCAGTACTTC.

The genes are TRBV2 and TRBJ1-6; D might be TRBD1 (6 bases). In germline, CDR1 is SNHLY, CDR2 FYNNEI. CDR3 size: 16 residues. V shed 1 base and J shed 6 bases, with 13 bases lying between them. CDR3 nucleotides: TGTGCCAGCAGTGAAGGAAGGACAGAGAGTAATTCACCCCTCCACTTT. Translating it yields CASSEGRTESNSPLHF. Full variable domain (rest looked up from reference TRBV2 and TRBJ1-6): EPEVTQTPSHQVTQMGQEVILRCVPISNHLYFYWYRQILGQKVEFLVSFYNNEISEKSEIFDDQFSVERPDGSNFTLKIRSTKLEDSAMYFCASSEGRTESNSPLHFGNGTRLTVT.

The genes are TRBV21-1 and TRBJ2-2; no DNA check was done on the table's D call, TRBD1. TRBV21-1 is classified as a pseudogene. The CDR3 totals 15 residues. CDR3 amino acids: CASGRTGHTTGELFF. The CDR3 nucleotides read TGTGCCAGCGGAAGGACAGGACATACCACCGGGGAGCTGTTTTTT.

This clone counts as large (0.1 to 1%). The chain employs TRBV9 and TRBJ2-7, with 9 bases lining up with TRBD1. Germline V gene lookup returns CDR1 SGDLS and CDR2 YYNGEE. The CDR3 loop spans 15 amino acids. The V segment lost 4 bases and the J segment 3 bases; nucleotides outside the gene matches: 8. CDR3 loop: CASSPRTGDYYEQYF. The CDR3 region has the DNA TGTGCCAGCAGCCCCCGGACAGGGGATTACTACGAGCAGTACTTC. The full variable domain, its missing parts supplied by reference TRBV9 and TRBJ2-7, is DSGVTQTPKHLITATGQRVTLRCSPRSGDLSVYWYQQSLDQGLQFLIQYYNGEERAKGNILERFSAQQFPDLHSELNLSSLELGDSALYFCASSPRTGDYYEQYFGPGTRLTVT.

The chain links TRBV10-1 to TRBJ2-7; D not certain. CDR3 length: 11 amino acids. The V gene's germline CDR1 is WNHNN and CDR2 SYGVQD (reference sequence). With 2 bases removed from V and 10 bases from J, the gap between germline ends came to 9 bases. The CDR3 loop reads CASSEKARQYF. In nucleotides, the CDR3 is TGCGCCAGCAGTGAGAAAGCACGTCAGTACTTC.

V gene TRBV5-1 combines with J gene TRBJ1-1, with D unclear. Per germline, CDR1 SGHRS and CDR2 YFSETQ. V lost 0 bases to trimming and J lost 3 bases, with 9 bases between them. The CDR3 is 14 amino acids. The CDR3 DNA reads TGCGCCAGCAGCTTGGTTCCGGGTGACACTGAAGCTTTCTTT. This gives the protein CASSLVPGDTEAFF.

This chain uses TRBV4-2 with TRBJ2-5, with TRBD2 matching over 8 bases. The CDR3 runs 13 residues. With 1 base clipped from V and 5 bases from J, the junction kept 0 bases outside the gene matches. The V gene's germline CDR1 is LGHNA and CDR2 YNFKEQ. CDR3 residues: CASSQASGETQYF. The CDR3, as DNA: TGTGCCAGCAGCCAAGCTAGCGGGGAGACCCAGTACTTC.

The V and J genes are TRBV7-9 and TRBJ1-5; D is unclear. V was shortened by 5 bases and J by 6 bases, with 11 bases between the two germline ends. This CDR3 is 13 amino acids long. Looked up from germline, CDR1 is SEHNR and CDR2 is FQNEAQ (reference sequence). CDR3 residues: CASSLRLGQPQHF. CDR3 nucleotides: TGTGCCAGCAGCCTAAGGTTAGGTCAGCCCCAGCATTTT.

The chain carries TRBV19 and TRBJ1-3; D call uncertain. Trimming removed 9 bases at V and 0 bases at J, with 9 bases between. The CDR3 runs 13 residues. CDR1 is LNHDA and CDR2 is SQIVND in the germline V gene (reference sequence). DNA for the CDR3: TGTGCCAGCCGCCAATACTCTGGAAACACCATATATTTT. Amino acid sequence: CASRQYSGNTIYF.